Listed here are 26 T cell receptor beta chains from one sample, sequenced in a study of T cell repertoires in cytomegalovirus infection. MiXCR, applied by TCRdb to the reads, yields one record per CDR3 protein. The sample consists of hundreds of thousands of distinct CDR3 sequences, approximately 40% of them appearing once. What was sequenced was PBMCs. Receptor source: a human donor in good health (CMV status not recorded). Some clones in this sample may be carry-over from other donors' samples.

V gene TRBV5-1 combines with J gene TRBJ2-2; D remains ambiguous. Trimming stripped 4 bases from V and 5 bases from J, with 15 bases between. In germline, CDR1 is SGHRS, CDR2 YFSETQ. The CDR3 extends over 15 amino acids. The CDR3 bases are TGCGCCAGCAGCCCACCAAAGGATGGGACCGGGGAGCTGTTTTTT. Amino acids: CASSPPKDGTGELFF.

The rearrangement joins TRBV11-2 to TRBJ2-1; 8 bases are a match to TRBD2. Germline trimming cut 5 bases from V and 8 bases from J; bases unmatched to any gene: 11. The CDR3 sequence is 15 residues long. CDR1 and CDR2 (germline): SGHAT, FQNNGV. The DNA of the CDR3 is TGTGCCAGCAGCCCCTGGGGGCGGGGGGAAGATGAGCAGTTCTTC. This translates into CASSPWGRGEDEQFF. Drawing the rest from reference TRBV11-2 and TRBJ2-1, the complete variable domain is EAGVAQSPRYKIIEKRQSVAFWCNPISGHATLYWYQQILGQGPKLLIQFQNNGVVDDSQLPKDRFSAERLKGVDSTLKIQPAKLEDSAVYLCASSPWGRGEDEQFFGPGTRLTVL.

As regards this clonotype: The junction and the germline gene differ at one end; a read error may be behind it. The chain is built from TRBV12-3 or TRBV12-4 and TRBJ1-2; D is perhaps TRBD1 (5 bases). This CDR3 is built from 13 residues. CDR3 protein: CARSLVQGHGYTF. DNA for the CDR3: TGTGCCAGAAGTTTGGTTCAGGGACATGGCTACACCTTC.

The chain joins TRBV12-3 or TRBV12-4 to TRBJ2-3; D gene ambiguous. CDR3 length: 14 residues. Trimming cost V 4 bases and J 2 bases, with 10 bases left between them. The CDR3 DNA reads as TGTGCCAGCAGTTATAGCAGGTTCACAGATACGCAGTATTTT. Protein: CASSYSRFTDTQYF.

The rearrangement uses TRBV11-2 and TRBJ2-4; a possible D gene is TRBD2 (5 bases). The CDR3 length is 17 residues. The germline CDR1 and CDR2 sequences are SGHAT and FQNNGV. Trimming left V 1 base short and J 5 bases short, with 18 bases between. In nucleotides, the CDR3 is TGTGCCAGCAGCTTAGGAATGAGGCGGGCCACTGAAAACATTCAGTACTTC. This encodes CASSLGMRRATENIQYF.

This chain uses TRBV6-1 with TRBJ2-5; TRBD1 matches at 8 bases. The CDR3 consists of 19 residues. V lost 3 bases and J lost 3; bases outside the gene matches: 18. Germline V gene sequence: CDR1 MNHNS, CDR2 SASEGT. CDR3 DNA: TGTGCCAGCAGTGATACCCGGTTGGGTGACAGGGGATATAAAGAGACCCAGTACTTC. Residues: CASSDTRLGDRGYKETQYF.

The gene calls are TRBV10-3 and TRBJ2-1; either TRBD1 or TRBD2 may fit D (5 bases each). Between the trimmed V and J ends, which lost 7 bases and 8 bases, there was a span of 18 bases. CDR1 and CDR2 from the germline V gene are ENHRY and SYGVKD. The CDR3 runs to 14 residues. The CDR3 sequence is CAINQRDAQDEQFF. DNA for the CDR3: TGTGCCATCAATCAAAGGGACGCTCAGGATGAGCAGTTCTTC.

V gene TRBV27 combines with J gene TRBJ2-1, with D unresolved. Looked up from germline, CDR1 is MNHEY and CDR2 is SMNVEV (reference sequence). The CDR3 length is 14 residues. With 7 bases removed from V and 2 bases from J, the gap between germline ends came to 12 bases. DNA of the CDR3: TGTGCCAGCATTCCTCATCAGGCCTACAATGAGCAGTTCTTC. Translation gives CASIPHQAYNEQFF.

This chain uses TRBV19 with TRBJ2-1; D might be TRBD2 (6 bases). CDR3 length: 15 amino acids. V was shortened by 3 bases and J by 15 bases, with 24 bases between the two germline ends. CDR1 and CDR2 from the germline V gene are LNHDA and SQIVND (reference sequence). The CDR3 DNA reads TGTGCCAGTAGTATCAATACGCGTAGCGGAGACCTACGGTTCTTC. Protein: CASSINTRSGDLRFF.

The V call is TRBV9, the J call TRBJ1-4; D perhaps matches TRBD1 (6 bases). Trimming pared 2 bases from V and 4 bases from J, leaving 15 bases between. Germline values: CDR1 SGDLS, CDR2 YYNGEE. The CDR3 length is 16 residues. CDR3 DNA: TGTGCCAGCAGCGTCGGAAGGACAGCCATTAATGAAAAACTGTTTTTT. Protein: CASSVGRTAINEKLFF.

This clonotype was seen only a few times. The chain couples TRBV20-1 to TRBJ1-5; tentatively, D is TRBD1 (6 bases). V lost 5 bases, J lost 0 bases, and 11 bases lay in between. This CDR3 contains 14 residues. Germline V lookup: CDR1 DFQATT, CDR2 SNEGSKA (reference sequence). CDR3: CSAGGGASNQPQHF. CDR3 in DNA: TGCAGTGCTGGTGGGGGGGCTAGCAATCAGCCCCAGCATTTT.

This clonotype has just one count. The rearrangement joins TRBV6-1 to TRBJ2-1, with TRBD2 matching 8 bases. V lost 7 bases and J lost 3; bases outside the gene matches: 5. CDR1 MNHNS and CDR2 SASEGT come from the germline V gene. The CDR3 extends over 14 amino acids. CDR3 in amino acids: CASIPGTSYNEQFF. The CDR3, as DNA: TGTGCCAGCATTCCCGGGACTAGCTACAATGAGCAGTTCTTC.

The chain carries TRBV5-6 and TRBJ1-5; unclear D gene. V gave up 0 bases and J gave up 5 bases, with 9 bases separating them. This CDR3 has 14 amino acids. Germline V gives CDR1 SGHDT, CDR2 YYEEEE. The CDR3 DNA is TGTGCCAGCAGCTTGGGAGGAAACCATCAGCCCCAGCATTTT. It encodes CASSLGGNHQPQHF.

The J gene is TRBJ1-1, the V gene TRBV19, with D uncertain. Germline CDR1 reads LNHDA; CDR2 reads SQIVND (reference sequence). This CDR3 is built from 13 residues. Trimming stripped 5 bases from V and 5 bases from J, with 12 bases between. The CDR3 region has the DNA TGTGCCAGTAGTCCGGTGCGGAATACTGAAGCTTTCTTT. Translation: CASSPVRNTEAFF.

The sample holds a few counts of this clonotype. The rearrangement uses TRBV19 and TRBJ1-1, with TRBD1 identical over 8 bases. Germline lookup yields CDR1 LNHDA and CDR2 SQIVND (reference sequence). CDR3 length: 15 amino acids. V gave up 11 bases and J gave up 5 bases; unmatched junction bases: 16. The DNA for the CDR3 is TGTGCCGGTTCCCTCCGAGGACAGGGCGGAACTGAAGCTTTCTTT. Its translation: CAGSLRGQGGTEAFF. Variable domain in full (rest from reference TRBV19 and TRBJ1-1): DGGITQSPKYLFRKEGQNVTLSCEQNLNHDAMYWYRQDPGQGLRLIYYSQIVNDFQKGDIAEGYSVSREKKESFPLTVTSAQKNPTAFYLCAGSLRGQGGTEAFFGQGTRLTVV.

This CDR3 reads CASSLGENTIYF. CDR3 nucleotide sequence: TGTGCCAGCAGCTTAGGAGAGAACACCATATATTTT. The rearrangement links TRBV7-9 to TRBJ1-3, with no clear D. The germline V gene encodes CDR1 SEHNR and CDR2 FQNEAQ (reference sequence). This CDR3 is built from 12 residues. V gave up 1 base and J gave up 7 bases, with 5 bases separating them.

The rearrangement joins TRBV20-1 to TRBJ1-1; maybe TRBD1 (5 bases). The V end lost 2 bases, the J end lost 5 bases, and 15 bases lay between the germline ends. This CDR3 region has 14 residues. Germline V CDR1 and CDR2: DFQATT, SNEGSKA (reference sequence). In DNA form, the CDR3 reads TGCAGTGCTAGACGCCAGGGTTTGGGGACTGAAGCTTTCTTT. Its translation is CSARRQGLGTEAFF.

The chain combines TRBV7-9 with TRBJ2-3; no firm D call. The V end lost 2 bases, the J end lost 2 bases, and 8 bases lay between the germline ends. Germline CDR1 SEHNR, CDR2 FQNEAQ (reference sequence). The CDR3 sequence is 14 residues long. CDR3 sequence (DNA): TGTGCCAGCAGCTTAATTCAGGACACAGATACGCAGTATTTT. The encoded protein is CASSLIQDTDTQYF.

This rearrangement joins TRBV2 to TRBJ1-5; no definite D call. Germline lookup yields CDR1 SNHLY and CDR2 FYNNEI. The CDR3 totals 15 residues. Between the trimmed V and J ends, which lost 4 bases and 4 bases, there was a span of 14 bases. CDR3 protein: CASSGYPGRNQPQHF. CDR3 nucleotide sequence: TGTGCCAGCAGTGGTTACCCCGGGAGAAATCAGCCCCAGCATTTT.

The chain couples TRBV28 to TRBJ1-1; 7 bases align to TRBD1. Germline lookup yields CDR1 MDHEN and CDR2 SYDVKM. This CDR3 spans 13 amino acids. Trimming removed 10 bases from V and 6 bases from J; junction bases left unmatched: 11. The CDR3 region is CATSPGDRAEAFF. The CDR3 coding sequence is TGTGCCACCTCACCGGGTGACAGGGCTGAAGCTTTCTTT.

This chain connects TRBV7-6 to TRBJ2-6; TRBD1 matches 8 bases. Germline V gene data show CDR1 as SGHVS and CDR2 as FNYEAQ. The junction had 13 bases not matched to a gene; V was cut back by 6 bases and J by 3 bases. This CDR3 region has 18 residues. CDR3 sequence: CASSSQVRGQYGANVLTF. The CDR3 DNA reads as TGTGCCAGCAGTTCCCAGGTCAGGGGGCAATATGGGGCCAACGTCCTGACTTTC.

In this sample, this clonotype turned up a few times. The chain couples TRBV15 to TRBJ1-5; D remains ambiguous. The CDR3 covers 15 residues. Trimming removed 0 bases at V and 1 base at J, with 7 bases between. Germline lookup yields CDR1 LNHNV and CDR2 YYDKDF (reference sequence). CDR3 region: CATSRERISNQPQHF. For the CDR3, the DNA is TGTGCCACCAGCAGAGAAAGGATCAGCAATCAGCCCCAGCATTTT.

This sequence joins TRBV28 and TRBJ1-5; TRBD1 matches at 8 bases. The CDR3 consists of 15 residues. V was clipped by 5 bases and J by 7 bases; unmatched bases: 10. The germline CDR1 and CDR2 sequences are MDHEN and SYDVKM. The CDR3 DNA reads TGTGCCAGCAGTCCGCGGACAGGGATGAACCAGCCCCAGCATTTT. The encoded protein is CASSPRTGMNQPQHF.

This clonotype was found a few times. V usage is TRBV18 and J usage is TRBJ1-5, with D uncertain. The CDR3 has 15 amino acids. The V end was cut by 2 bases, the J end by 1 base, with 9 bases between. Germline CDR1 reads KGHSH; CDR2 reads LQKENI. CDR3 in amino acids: CASSPADRSNQPQHF. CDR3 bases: TGTGCCAGCTCACCAGCTGACCGAAGCAATCAGCCCCAGCATTTT.

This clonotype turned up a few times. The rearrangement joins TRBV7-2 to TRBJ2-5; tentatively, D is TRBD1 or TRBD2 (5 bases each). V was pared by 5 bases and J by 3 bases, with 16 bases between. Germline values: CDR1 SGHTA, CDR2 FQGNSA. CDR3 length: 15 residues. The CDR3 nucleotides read TGTGCCAGCAGCCGGGACCTGAATGGGGAAGAGACCCAGTACTTC. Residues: CASSRDLNGEETQYF.

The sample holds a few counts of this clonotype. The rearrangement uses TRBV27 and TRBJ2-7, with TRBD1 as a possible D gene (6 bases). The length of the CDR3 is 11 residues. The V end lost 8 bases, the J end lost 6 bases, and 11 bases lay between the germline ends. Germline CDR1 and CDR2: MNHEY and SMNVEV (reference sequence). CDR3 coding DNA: TGTGCCAGCCGACAACAGGGCGAGCAGTACTTC. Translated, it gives CASRQQGEQYF.